These 19 T cell receptor beta chains were sequenced from one sample in a study of blood T cell repertoires in COVID-19. Measured with immunoSEQ multiplex PCR; TCRdb has only the in-frame clones, and not every one. The table shows 200,000 to 300,000 clones, with 80% to 85% occurring only once. Sequenced sample: peripheral blood. Receptors originate from a woman in her fifties or sixties with active or convalescent COVID-19.

The chain is built from TRBV10-3 and TRBJ2-2; perhaps TRBD1 as D (6 bases). The V end was cut by 5 bases, the J end by 6 bases, with 13 bases between. From germline, CDR1 is ENHRY and CDR2 SYGVKD. The CDR3 extends over 14 amino acids. CDR3 in amino acids: CAISLGAGAGELFF. The CDR3 DNA reads TGTGCCATCAGTCTGGGGGCTGGTGCCGGGGAGCTGTTTTTT.

In this sample, this clone turned up a few times. This chain connects TRBV5-1 to TRBJ2-3, with 9 bases fitting TRBD1. The germline V gene has CDR1 SGHRS and CDR2 YFSETQ. After removal of 0 bases from V and 4 bases from J, the junction contained 0 bases not matched to a gene. The CDR3 totals 14 residues. DNA for the CDR3: TGCGCCAGCAGCTTGGGACAGGGGGCAGATACGCAGTATTTT. Translating gives CASSLGQGADTQYF.

The rearrangement links TRBV7-2 to TRBJ2-2; 8 nucleotides match TRBD2. Germline CDR1 SGHTA, CDR2 FQGNSA. The CDR3 sequence is 15 residues long. Trimming cost V 4 bases and J 4 bases; bases outside gene matches: 5. The CDR3 loop reads CASSSGTSSTGELFF. The CDR3 coding sequence is TGTGCCAGCAGCTCCGGGACTAGTTCCACCGGGGAGCTGTTTTTT.

CDR3 in amino acids: CASSPPDSGGAEAFF. CDR3 in DNA: TGTGCCAGCAGTCCCCCGGACTCGGGGGGCGCTGAAGCTTTCTTT. The chain employs TRBV28 and TRBJ1-1; D may be TRBD1 (6 bases). V was pared by 5 bases and J by 6 bases, with 19 bases between. This CDR3 region has 15 residues. Looked up from germline, CDR1 is MDHEN and CDR2 is SYDVKM.

The V and J genes are TRBV29-1 and TRBJ2-1; 11 nucleotides line up with TRBD1. The CDR3 is 13 residues long. Per germline, CDR1 SQVTM and CDR2 ANQGSEA. Germline trimming cut 4 bases from V and 6 bases from J; bases unmatched to any gene: 2. The CDR3 sequence is CSVAGTGGNEQFF. For the CDR3, the DNA is TGCAGCGTTGCCGGGACAGGGGGCAATGAGCAGTTCTTC.

This chain connects TRBV4-2 to TRBJ1-4; 8 nucleotides agree with TRBD1. The V gene end was trimmed by 0 bases and the J gene end by 7 bases; junction bases not matched to a gene: 10. The CDR3 totals 17 residues. The germline gives CDR1 LGHNA, CDR2 YNFKEQ. Written as DNA, the CDR3 is TGTGCCAGCAGCCAAGACTCGATCGACAGGGGTGGTGAAAAACTGTTTTTT. It specifies CASSQDSIDRGGEKLFF.

V and J are TRBV7-2 and TRBJ1-6; D unresolved. The CDR3 loop spans 14 amino acids. Per germline, CDR1 SGHTA and CDR2 FQGNSA. Trimming stripped 1 base from V and 8 bases from J, with 9 bases between. The chain's CDR3 is CASSLGPEYSPLHF. The CDR3, as DNA: TGTGCCAGCAGCTTAGGCCCTGAGTATTCACCCCTCCACTTT.

The chain carries TRBV18 and TRBJ1-3, with D unclear. The germline V gene has CDR1 KGHSH and CDR2 LQKENI. The CDR3 has 14 amino acids. Between the trimmed V and J ends, which lost 3 bases and 2 bases, there was a span of 8 bases. DNA of the CDR3: TGTGCCAGCTCACCTACAACAACTGGAAACACCATATATTTT. Translated: CASSPTTTGNTIYF.

This clone occurred a few times. The CDR3 nucleotides are TGTGCCAGCAGCTTAGATCGGGGTTGGGAAAAACTGTTTTTT. Amino acid sequence: CASSLDRGWEKLFF. The V call is TRBV7-2, the J call TRBJ1-4, with D unresolved. The CDR3 runs to 14 residues. Trimming shortened V by 1 base and J by 8 bases, and 11 bases separated the two germline ends. Looked up from germline, CDR1 is SGHTA and CDR2 is FQGNSA.

V usage is TRBV15 and J usage is TRBJ2-3; 10 bases are a match to TRBD2. This CDR3 has 18 amino acids. V dropped 0 bases and J dropped 8; count of bases not matched to a gene: 14. Per germline, CDR1 LNHNV and CDR2 YYDKDF (reference sequence). The chain's CDR3 is CATSRESGGAGLVSTQYF. Written as DNA, the CDR3 is TGTGCCACCAGCAGAGAAAGCGGGGGGGCCGGACTGGTTAGTACGCAGTATTTT.

This clone was seen a handful of times. This chain joins TRBV3-1 (or the pseudogene TRBV3-2) and TRBJ2-3, with 12 positions matching TRBD2. With V trimmed by 5 bases and J by 5 bases, 5 bases remained unmatched. In germline, CDR1 is LGHDT, CDR2 YNNKEL (reference sequence). CDR3 size: 15 residues. CDR3 sequence reads: CASSRLAGEGDTQYF. CDR3 in DNA: TGTGCCAGCAGCAGACTAGCGGGGGAGGGAGATACGCAGTATTTT.

This clone was observed a handful of times. V and J are TRBV4-1 and TRBJ2-7; 11 positions agree with TRBD2. This CDR3 is 15 amino acids long. The ends lost 3 bases at V and 2 bases at J; junction bases unmatched: 3. In germline, CDR1 is MGHRA, CDR2 YSYEKL. This CDR3 is CASSHPLAGAYEQYF. CDR3 sequence (DNA): TGCGCCAGCAGCCATCCACTAGCGGGGGCCTACGAGCAGTACTTC.

This clone turned up a few times. The chain is built from TRBV5-1 and TRBJ1-1; 9 bases map to TRBD1. After removal of 4 bases from V and 6 bases from J, the junction contained 7 bases not matched to a gene. Germline CDR1 reads SGHRS; CDR2 reads YFSETQ. The CDR3 loop spans 14 amino acids. In DNA form, the CDR3 reads TGCGCCAGCAGCAAACAGGGGGCTTTCGCTGAAGCTTTCTTT. Translation: CASSKQGAFAEAFF.

The gene calls are TRBV7-8 and TRBJ2-7, with no clear D. Germline V gene sequence: CDR1 SGHVS, CDR2 FQNEAQ. V was pared by 3 bases and J by 2 bases, with 8 bases between. This CDR3 has 13 residues. The CDR3: CASSLANTYEQYF. The CDR3 DNA is TGTGCCAGCAGCTTGGCCAACACCTACGAGCAGTACTTC.

The chain combines TRBV19 with TRBJ2-2; D gene ambiguous. The CDR3 contains 12 residues. The V gene's germline CDR1 is LNHDA and CDR2 SQIVND (reference sequence). V was clipped by 4 bases and J by 3 bases, with 3 bases between them. CDR3 nucleotides: TGTGCCAGTAGTACTGACACCGGGGAGCTGTTTTTT. Translated: CASSTDTGELFF. The full variable domain, completed using reference TRBV19 and TRBJ2-2, is DGGITQSPKYLFRKEGQNVTLSCEQNLNHDAMYWYRQDPGQGLRLIYYSQIVNDFQKGDIAEGYSVSREKKESFPLTVTSAQKNPTAFYLCASSTDTGELFFGEGSRLTVL.

The CDR3 is CASSLEGLTNEKLFF. The CDR3 DNA reads as TGTGCCAGCAGCTTAGAAGGACTGACTAATGAAAAACTGTTTTTT. The chain has TRBV7-8 and TRBJ1-4; D remains unclear. The V gene lost 1 base and the J gene lost 2 bases, with 8 bases spanning the gap. Germline V gene lookup returns CDR1 SGHVS and CDR2 FQNEAQ. The CDR3 totals 15 residues.

This clone was seen more than once but under ten times. This chain joins TRBV9 and TRBJ1-6, with 7 bases aligning to TRBD1. CDR1 SGDLS and CDR2 YYNGEE come from the germline V gene. The V and J ends lost 0 bases and 6 bases, in that order; junction bases with no gene match: 3. The CDR3 covers 15 residues. CDR3 in DNA: TGTGCCAGCAGCGTAGGAGGGACAGTTAATTCACCCCTCCACTTT. It specifies CASSVGGTVNSPLHF. The full variable domain, in which reference TRBV9 and TRBJ1-6 provide the parts outside the CDR3, is DSGVTQTPKHLITATGQRVTLRCSPRSGDLSVYWYQQSLDQGLQFLIQYYNGEERAKGNILERFSAQQFPDLHSELNLSSLELGDSALYFCASSVGGTVNSPLHFGNGTRLTVT.

The V call is TRBV7-6, the J call TRBJ1-1, with D maybe TRBD1 (5 bases). This CDR3 is 15 amino acids long. Trimming took off 5 bases at V and 2 bases at J, with 15 bases between the two ends. Germline V gene lookup returns CDR1 SGHVS and CDR2 FNYEAQ. The CDR3 region is CASSTQGRTNTEAFF. The CDR3, as DNA: TGTGCCAGCAGCACTCAGGGAAGGACAAACACTGAAGCTTTCTTT. The variable domain in full, completed from reference TRBV7-6 and TRBJ1-1, reads GAGVSQSPRYKVTKRGQDVALRCDPISGHVSLYWYRQALGQGPEFLTYFNYEAQQDKSGLPNDRFSAERPEGSISTLTIQRTEQRDSAMYRCASSTQGRTNTEAFFGQGTRLTVV.

The chain uses TRBV5-1 and TRBJ2-7; tentative D call: TRBD1 (5 bases). Germline loops: CDR1 SGHRS, CDR2 YFSETQ. The CDR3 has 15 amino acids. Trimming shortened V by 2 bases and J by 0 bases, and 12 bases separated the two germline ends. The CDR3 sequence is CASSFGQGHSYEQYF. In nucleotides, the CDR3 is TGCGCCAGCAGCTTTGGGCAGGGCCACTCCTACGAGCAGTACTTC.